The subject of this entry is one T cell receptor beta chain. Antigen specificity is unknown. The data derive from a study of cytomegalovirus exposure and HLA in healthy donors. The CDR3 totals 12 residues. Looked up from germline, CDR1 is LNHNV and CDR2 is YYDKDF (reference sequence). V was trimmed by 5 bases and J by 8 bases, leaving 7 bases between them. Notes on the study in general: Cytomegalovirus association was assigned to approximately 180 TCR beta chains. With high specificity and sensitivity, the classifier reportedly diagnosed cytomegalovirus status. Among CMV-associated TCR beta chains, most appeared HLA-restricted in a later analysis.

Vbeta (60) and Jbeta (13) primers were used in the PCR. In the original analysis: About 10 million shared chains were among approximately 80 million unique TCR beta chains counted in a later analysis. The table came from immunoSEQ multiplex PCR; TCRdb's copy has only in-frame clones and leaves some out. V and J calls and clone size are given by that table; D and trimming were obtained from the DNA. Here the sample spans roughly 190,000 clones, about 81% being singletons. The sequence derives from a man younger than 45 in good health and CMV-seropositive. This chain uses TRBV15 with TRBJ1-6; D not certain. The sequencing input was PBMCs. CDR3 residues: CATSFEDSPLHF. The CDR3, as DNA: TGTGCCACCAGCTTCGAGGATTCACCCCTCCACTTT.